The sequence of this TCR beta chain was determined in a study of control samples from healthy donors and cancer patients. In its sample, this clone was seen a few times. Clones were sequenced by immunoSEQ multiplex PCR, and TCRdb holds only the in-frame ones, with some missing. The table includes about 180,000 clones, 90% detected once. Trimming at V came to 5 bases and at J to 5 bases, leaving 10 bases not matched to a gene. The CDR3 runs to 15 residues. Germline V lookup: CDR1 ENHRY, CDR2 SYGVKD. Sequencing was carried out using blood. This receptor was obtained from a woman between 45 and 65 years old in good health. The V gene is TRBV10-3, the J gene TRBJ1-2; TRBD1 agrees at 8 bases. The CDR3 DNA is TGTGCCATCAGTCGTGAGGGGACAGGCAAGTATGGCTACACCTTC. Its translation: CAISREGTGKYGYTF.